This T cell receptor (beta chain) derives from a study of cytomegalovirus exposure and HLA in healthy donors. Study-wide context: The same platform was used for the 90 to 150 validation repertoires as for the 650 to 700 first-cohort repertoires, as reported in a later analysis.

As for this clone: What it binds is unknown.

Study-level results: There were three CMV-associated chains whose specificity for CMV antigens was confirmed in vitro. Subsequent analysis revealed that first-cohort TCR clusters tended to co-occur in the 130 or so validation repertoires. Researchers counted about 150 TCR beta chains as cytomegalovirus-associated.

V lost 5 bases and J 7 bases, leaving 23 bases between the germline ends. The CDR3 consists of 16 residues. Germline values: CDR1 SEHNR, CDR2 FQNEAQ (reference sequence). The repertoire was sequenced with immunoSEQ multiplex PCR; TCRdb's copy has only in-frame clones and lacks some. The table includes tens of thousands of clones, about 94% detected once. The chain employs TRBV7-9 and TRBJ1-1; a possible D gene is TRBD1 (6 bases). The sequencing sample was made of PBMCs. The clonotype was recovered from a man younger than 35 in good health and CMV-seropositive. CDR3 nucleotide sequence: TGTGCCAGCAGCGATAAACAGGGAAGGGGAGTTTATGAAGCTTTCTTT. Translating gives CASSDKQGRGVYEAFF.